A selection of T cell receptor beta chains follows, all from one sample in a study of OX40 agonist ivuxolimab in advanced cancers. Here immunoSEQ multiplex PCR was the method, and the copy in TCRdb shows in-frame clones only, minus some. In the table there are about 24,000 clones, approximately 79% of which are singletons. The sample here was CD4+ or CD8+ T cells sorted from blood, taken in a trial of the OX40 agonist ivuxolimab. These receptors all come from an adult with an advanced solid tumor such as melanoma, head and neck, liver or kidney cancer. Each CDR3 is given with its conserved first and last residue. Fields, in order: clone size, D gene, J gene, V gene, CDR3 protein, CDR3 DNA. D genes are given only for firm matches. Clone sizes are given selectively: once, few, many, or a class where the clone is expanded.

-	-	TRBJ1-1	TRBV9	CASSVPNTEAFF	TGTGCCAGCAGCGTTCCGAACACTGAAGCTTTCTTT
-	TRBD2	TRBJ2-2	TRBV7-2	CASTVAGGHTGELFF	TGTGCCAGCACCGTAGCGGGGGGGCACACCGGGGAGCTGTTTTTT
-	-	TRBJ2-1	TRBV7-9	CASSLAEDNEQFF	TGTGCCAGCAGCTTAGCAGAAGACAATGAGCAGTTCTTC
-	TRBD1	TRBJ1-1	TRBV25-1	CASSEQGVTEAFF	TGTGCCAGCAGTGAACAGGGGGTCACTGAAGCTTTCTTT
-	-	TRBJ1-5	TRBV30	CAWTQDSGNQPQHF	TGTGCCTGGACTCAGGACAGCGGGAATCAGCCCCAGCATTTT
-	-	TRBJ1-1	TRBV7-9	CASSLVEGNTEAFF	TGTGCCAGCAGCTTAGTGGAGGGTAACACTGAAGCTTTCTTT
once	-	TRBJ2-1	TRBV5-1	CASSTDIYNEQFF	TGCGCCAGCAGCACGGACATCTACAATGAGCAGTTCTTC
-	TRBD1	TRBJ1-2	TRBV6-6	CASSYRGLGYGYTF	TGTGCCAGCAGTTACAGGGGGCTGGGCTATGGCTACACCTTC
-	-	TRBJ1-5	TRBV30	CAWSVPGLSNQPQHF	TGTGCCTGGAGTGTACCCGGCCTTAGCAATCAGCCCCAGCATTTT
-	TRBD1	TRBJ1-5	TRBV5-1	CASSLGPDRGNQPQHF	TGCGCCAGCAGCTTGGGGCCGGACAGGGGGAATCAGCCCCAGCATTTT
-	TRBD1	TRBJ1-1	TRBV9	CASSVGRGLPTEAFF	TGTGCCAGCAGCGTCGGCAGGGGGCTACCCACTGAAGCTTTCTTT